The following is a T cell receptor (beta chain) sequence with its context. Its antigen is not identified. CDR1 SGHRS and CDR2 YFSETQ come from the germline V gene. This CDR3 is built from 16 residues. V lost 2 bases and J 1 base, leaving 14 bases between the germline ends. Clones were read by immunoSEQ multiplex PCR, and TCRdb kept only the in-frame ones, dropping some. The repertoire holds fewer than 20,000 clones, with approximately 88% as singletons. This sample is part of a study of regulatory and conventional T cells in RAG deficiency. Whole-study results and caveats: Shorter CDR3s in all patient subsets; >90% Treg-Tconv overlap in Omenn.

Blood CD4+ CD25-high CD127-low regulatory T cells supplied the genomic DNA template. These data are also associated with another study on regulatory T cells. According to that study: The primer mix had 52 TRBV and 13 TRBJ primers. Regulatory T cells showed the strongest V-J pair restriction and V/J gene skewing among patient repertoires.

The J gene is TRBJ2-3, the V gene TRBV5-1; D might be TRBD1 or TRBD2, each matching 6 bases. The receptor's source is a human donor in good health. The material sequenced was Tregs sorted from blood. This CDR3 reads CASSFLTRGGTDTQYF. Written as DNA, the CDR3 is TGCGCCAGCAGCTTCCTCACTAGGGGGGGCACAGATACGCAGTATTTT.